This T cell receptor beta chain was recorded in a study of cytomegalovirus exposure and HLA in healthy donors. Study-wide points: As confirmed in vitro, three CMV-associated chains were specific for CMV antigens.

About this clone itself: Its target is unknown.

Clones were read by immunoSEQ multiplex PCR, and TCRdb kept only the in-frame ones, dropping some. The data show roughly 45,000 clones, with around 94% seen just once and approximately 8% held by the top ten. This CDR3 is built from 13 residues. Germline V CDR1 and CDR2: SGHAT, FQNNGV. With 0 bases removed from V and 5 bases from J, the gap between germline ends came to 7 bases. The sample consisted of PBMCs. The receptor comes from a woman between 18 and 30 years old in good health and CMV-seropositive. The chain is built from TRBV11-2 and TRBJ1-2; D not certain. The CDR3 loop reads CASSLDRQYGYTF. The CDR3 coding sequence is TGTGCCAGCAGCTTAGATCGTCAGTATGGCTACACCTTC.